The clone carrying this TCR beta chain was seen a few times. Its cognate antigen is unknown. This sample was included in a study of T-cell memory formation after mild COVID-19. Study results and limitations: Clones shrinking between day 15 and 85 showed a balanced CD4/CD8 split, and those that grew later tilted toward CD4+. Clonal second-wave expansions that peaked on day 37 had unconfirmed SARS-CoV-2 specificity.

This CDR3 has 14 residues. Germline assignment: CDR1 SEHNR and CDR2 FQNEAQ (reference sequence). V shed 5 bases and J shed 2 bases, with 13 bases lying between them. From the 5' RACE reads, TCRdb called clonotypes with MiXCR, one entry per CDR3 protein. Among fewer than 700,000 distinct CDR3 sequences listed, about 20% were seen once. The gene calls are TRBV7-9 and TRBJ2-7; a possible D gene is TRBD2 (6 bases). Sequenced material: PBMCs or a T cell subset sorted from them (not recorded which). The sequence was obtained from an adult woman who had mild COVID-19 (a few samples of this study predate the infection). Cell type and time point are not known. The CDR3 reads CASSPAGLPYEQYF. In DNA, the CDR3 is TGTGCCAGCAGCCCAGCGGGCCTACCCTACGAGCAGTACTTC.